The next 2 T cell receptor beta chains were all read from a single sample in a study of blood T cell repertoires in COVID-19. This table comes from immunoSEQ multiplex PCR, and its TCRdb copy is limited to in-frame clones, with some not included. The table has hundreds of thousands of clones, 86% seen once. The specimen sequenced was peripheral blood. These receptors came from a woman aged 55-70 years with COVID-19, enrolled during active disease.

The chain couples TRBV6-5 to TRBJ1-3; D gene unclear. Germline CDR1 reads MNHEY; CDR2 reads SVGAGI. CDR3 length: 14 residues. Trimming left V 6 bases short and J 0 bases short, with 9 bases between. The CDR3 region is CASSPAASGNTIYF. The CDR3 coding sequence is TGTGCCAGCAGCCCAGCGGCCTCTGGAAACACCATATATTTT.

This clone was counted a few times. V and J are TRBV4-2 and TRBJ1-2, with 8 bases matching TRBD1. The CDR3 contains 14 residues. The germline gives CDR1 LGHNA, CDR2 YNFKEQ. The ends lost 0 bases at V and 8 bases at J; junction bases unmatched: 5. CDR3 amino acids: CASSQDRQGNGYTF. CDR3 coding DNA: TGTGCCAGCAGCCAAGACCGACAGGGGAACGGCTACACCTTC.